The next 12 T cell receptor beta chains were all read from a single sample in a study of T cells after posttransplantation cyclophosphamide. The table came from immunoSEQ multiplex PCR; TCRdb's copy has only in-frame clones and leaves some out. The sample contains some 49,000 clones, about 90% of which appear only once. The sample taken for sequencing was PBMCs. These receptors all come from a woman in her forties or fifties in good health and a related stem cell transplant donor.

A few counts support this clone. The V and J genes are TRBV18 and TRBJ1-2; 8 nucleotides align to TRBD1. The CDR3 loop spans 14 amino acids. The J segment lost 3 bases and the V segment lost 5 bases, leaving 5 bases of the junction unmatched. In germline, CDR1 is KGHSH, CDR2 LQKENI. The CDR3 nucleotides read TGTGCCAGCTCAGCGACAGGGGATTACTATGGCTACACCTTC. This gives the protein CASSATGDYYGYTF.

This sequence joins TRBV19 and TRBJ1-3, with a tentative D call TRBD1 (5 bases). V was pared by 5 bases and J by 2 bases, with 16 bases between. Germline V gene data show CDR1 as LNHDA and CDR2 as SQIVND (reference sequence). This CDR3 contains 16 residues. CDR3 DNA sequence: TGTGCCAGTAGTCCCAACCTCGAGACAGCTGGAAACACCATATATTTT. Amino acid sequence: CASSPNLETAGNTIYF.

In this sample, this clone turned up once. The chain has TRBV5-1 and TRBJ1-4; D might be TRBD1 (5 bases). The CDR3 contains 15 residues. Trimming shortened V by 4 bases and J by 7 bases, and 17 bases separated the two germline ends. Germline V gene lookup returns CDR1 SGHRS and CDR2 YFSETQ. Here the CDR3 DNA reads TGCGCCAGCAGCCCTGCCGCAGGGTTGGGTGAAAAACTGTTTTTT. This codes for CASSPAAGLGEKLFF. Full variable domain (remainder filled in from reference TRBV5-1 and TRBJ1-4): KAGVTQTPRYLIKTRGQQVTLSCSPISGHRSVSWYQQTPGQGLQFLFEYFSETQRNKGNFPGRFSGRQFSNSRSEMNVSTLELGDSALYLCASSPAAGLGEKLFFGSGTQLSVL.

V gene TRBV28 combines with J gene TRBJ1-1; TRBD1 matches at 8 bases. Germline lookup yields CDR1 MDHEN and CDR2 SYDVKM. This CDR3 is 12 amino acids long. Trimming at V came to 6 bases and at J to 4 bases, leaving 1 base not matched to a gene. In nucleotides, the CDR3 is TGTGCCAGCAGCGGACAGGGCACTGAAGCTTTCTTT. This encodes CASSGQGTEAFF.

The chain links TRBV28 to TRBJ2-7; 10 nucleotides line up with TRBD2. The CDR3 is 15 residues long. CDR1 is MDHEN and CDR2 is SYDVKM in the germline V gene. J was trimmed by 6 bases and V by 6 bases; bases with no gene match: 11. In DNA, the CDR3 is TGTGCCAGCAGGTACTCGCTAGCGGGAGTTTCCGAGCAGTACTTC. Translation: CASRYSLAGVSEQYF.

In this sample, this clone turned up once. The chain has TRBV5-1 and TRBJ2-3; perhaps TRBD1 as D (6 bases). Trimming stripped 3 bases from V and 1 base from J, with 9 bases between. The CDR3 totals 14 residues. Germline V gives CDR1 SGHRS, CDR2 YFSETQ. The CDR3 DNA reads TGCGCCAGCAGCTCACGGACAGGCACAGATACGCAGTATTTT. The encoded protein is CASSSRTGTDTQYF.

The rearrangement links TRBV10-2 to TRBJ1-5, with D perhaps TRBD1 (6 bases). The CDR3 length is 16 residues. The germline V and J ends were trimmed by 6 bases and 3 bases, with 18 bases remaining between them. In germline, CDR1 is WSHSY, CDR2 SAAADI. In DNA, the CDR3 is TGCGCCAGCAGGGAACTCTTAGAGGGGGACAATCAGCCCCAGCATTTT. Its protein product is CASRELLEGDNQPQHF.

The genes are TRBV19 and TRBJ2-3; 10 positions agree with TRBD2. This CDR3 has 16 residues. CDR1 and CDR2 from the germline V gene are LNHDA and SQIVND (reference sequence). Trimming took 8 bases from V and 6 from J; bases not matched to a gene: 14. The DNA of the CDR3 is TGTGCCAGTCTCCCAAGGGGGCTAGCGGGAGTTGATACGCAGTATTTT. This encodes CASLPRGLAGVDTQYF.

This clone was observed once. This sequence joins TRBV5-1 and TRBJ1-6; TRBD1 might be the D (6 bases). CDR3 size: 16 residues. Between the trimmed V and J ends, which lost 2 bases and 10 bases, there was a span of 19 bases. Looked up from germline, CDR1 is SGHRS and CDR2 is YFSETQ. The CDR3 is CASSFNGGRNSSPLHF. The CDR3 DNA reads TGCGCCAGCAGCTTTAACGGGGGGCGGAACTCGTCACCCCTCCACTTT.

CDR3 sequence: CASSFGDRAGAGELFF. The CDR3, as DNA: TGTGCCAGCAGCTTTGGGGACAGAGCGGGAGCCGGGGAGCTGTTTTTT. V is TRBV7-8 and J is TRBJ2-2, with a possible D match to TRBD2 (8 bases). Germline V CDR1 and CDR2: SGHVS, FQNEAQ. The CDR3 loop spans 16 amino acids. Trimming took 3 bases from V and 6 from J, leaving 17 bases between them.

This sequence joins TRBV5-1 and TRBJ2-5; a weak D match, TRBD2 (5 bases). Germline values: CDR1 SGHRS, CDR2 YFSETQ. V was cut by 4 bases and J by 5 bases, with 21 bases left in between. CDR3 size: 16 residues. CDR3 bases: TGCGCCAGCAGCCGGACCGTAGTAGCGTTTGTCGAGACCCAGTACTTC. It codes for CASSRTVVAFVETQYF. Drawing the rest from reference TRBV5-1 and TRBJ2-5, the complete variable domain is KAGVTQTPRYLIKTRGQQVTLSCSPISGHRSVSWYQQTPGQGLQFLFEYFSETQRNKGNFPGRFSGRQFSNSRSEMNVSTLELGDSALYLCASSRTVVAFVETQYFGPGTRLLVL.

V gene TRBV14 combines with J gene TRBJ2-7; TRBD1 might be the D (6 bases). The CDR3 length is 13 residues. V was shortened by 3 bases and J by 6 bases, with 12 bases between the two germline ends. Looked up from germline, CDR1 is SGHDN and CDR2 is FVKESK. The CDR3 DNA sequence: TGTGCCAGCAGCCAGGGACACCGTACCGAGCAGTACTTC. Translation: CASSQGHRTEQYF.